Given below is one TCR beta chain in context. Survey-level TCR beta sequencing used the immunoSEQ assay. The method was immunoSEQ multiplex PCR; TCRdb's version includes in-frame clones alone and lacks a portion of them. The sample includes 68,000 or so clones, roughly 95% of them seen just once. Germline CDR1 reads GTSNPN; CDR2 reads SVGIG (reference sequence). CDR3 length: 13 amino acids. V shed 1 base, J shed 3 bases, and the junction held 2 bases outside the gene matches. The clonotype was recovered from a middle-aged man with rheumatoid arthritis. V usage is TRBV30 and J usage is TRBJ1-2, with 7 bases matching TRBD1. The sequencing sample was made of PBMCs. CDR3 protein: CAWSEGADYGYTF. The CDR3 DNA reads TGTGCCTGGAGTGAGGGGGCCGACTATGGCTACACCTTC.